This T cell receptor beta chain was documented in a study of CD8+CD57+ T cells in acquired aplastic anemia (dated by TCRdb to 2016 to 2019). Study-level background: A mean of about 3.2 ug of DNA, ranging from 0.2 to 27.4 ug, was extracted from sorted CD4+ and CD8+ cells. A CD8+CD57+ expansion meant a frequency higher than the mean frequency seen in healthy subjects.

TCR beta VDJ combination and CDR3 sequence profiling used genomic DNA as the template. An Illumina HiSeq 2000 was the platform used for TCR repertoire sequencing. In the original analysis: Repertoires were assessed using TRBV/TRBJ rearrangement plots, CDR3 size and DJ length profiles, and Simpson's diversity index. The immunodominant clone was defined as the most abundant DNA sequence in deep sequencing data. CDR3 amino acid sequences were checked for sharing across subjects and were also compared against the VDJdb database and published repertoires. TCRdb passed the public sequencing reads through fastp at Q25 and MiXCR, retaining productive beta sequences. Rows matching on CDR3 protein sequence are summarized as one entry with the most common DNA and genes. The V and J calls and clone size are TCRdb's, not the authors'. For this sample there are around 200,000 distinct CDR3 sequences; 63% appear just once. The ten largest clones capture roughly 43% of the sample.

This clonotype has a single count. Its antigen is still unknown. No qualities accompany the bases; no much larger clone lies one base away. One read alone is a weak basis. The patients picked for sequencing were ones in whom flow cytometry had shown an expansion of CD8+CD57+ cells. All patients had severe acquired aplastic anemia diagnosed by International Study of Aplastic Anemia and Agranulocytosis and Camitta criteria. Patients had received no therapy at the time of blood sampling. In the study, sorted CD4+ and CD8+ blood T cells from patients with severe aplastic anemia and from healthy subjects underwent deep sequencing of TCR repertoires. Patients were enrolled in the USA under clinicaltrials.gov protocols 00001620, 01623167, 00001397, 00071045, 00081523 and 00961064. Ficoll-Paque density gradient centrifugation was used to isolate peripheral blood mononuclear cells. Before DNA was extracted, CD4+ and CD8+ T cells were sorted using either FACS or magnetic beads.

On the study overall, not on this receptor specifically: Between patients and healthy controls, no significant difference in CD8+ Simpson's diversity was found (P=0.060). Fewer than 35 CD8+ CDR3 sequences were found to be shared between patients and controls, but these sequences appeared to be highly expressed in patients and within the immunodominant clones of the patients.

Taken from cysteine to phenylalanine, the CDR3 has 14 residues. Only the CDR3 DNA stays, 42 bases, in frame from base 1. CDR1 and CDR2 (SQVTM, ANQGSEA) derive from the germline V gene. V and J are trimmed by 4 bases and 4 bases, and the gene matches miss 7 bases of the junction. Source material: sorted CD4+, CD8+, or CD8+CD57+ T cells (not recorded which) from PBMCs. The TCR originated in a human donor with aplastic anemia. The chain links TRBV29-1 with TRBJ2-3, with 8 bases in between that match TRBD2. Here is the DNA: TGCAGCGTTGCGCCCGGGGGGGGATCAGATACGCAGTATTTT. Translated, it gives CSVAPGGGSDTQYF.